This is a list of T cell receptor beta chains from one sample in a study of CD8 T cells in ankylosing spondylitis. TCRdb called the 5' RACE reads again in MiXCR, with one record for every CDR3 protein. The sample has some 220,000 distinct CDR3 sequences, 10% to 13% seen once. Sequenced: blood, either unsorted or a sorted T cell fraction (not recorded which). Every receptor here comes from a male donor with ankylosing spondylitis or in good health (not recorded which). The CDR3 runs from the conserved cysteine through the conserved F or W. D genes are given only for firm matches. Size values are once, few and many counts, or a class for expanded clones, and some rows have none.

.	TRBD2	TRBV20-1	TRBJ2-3	CSARRDYRAADTQYF	TGCAGTGCTAGACGGGACTATAGGGCGGCGGATACGCAGTATTTT
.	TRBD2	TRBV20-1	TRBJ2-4	CSPKGPSGGLNIQYF	TGCAGTCCTAAGGGCCCTAGCGGAGGATTAAACATTCAGTACTTC
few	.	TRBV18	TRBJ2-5	CASSPGGWETQYF	TGTGCCAGCTCACCAGGGGGCTGGGAGACCCAGTACTTC
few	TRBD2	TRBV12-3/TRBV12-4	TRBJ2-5	CASGRGRKTETQYF	TGTGCCAGCGGACGCGGGAGAAAGACGGAGACCCAGTACTTC
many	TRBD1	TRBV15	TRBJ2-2	CATSSPRTGLAAGELFF	TGTGCCACCAGCAGCCCCCGGACAGGCCTCGCCGCGGGGGAGCTGTTTTTT
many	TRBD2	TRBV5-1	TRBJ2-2	CASRRYLGTGGNTGELFF	TGCGCCAGCAGAAGGTATCTCGGAACGGGGGGGAACACCGGGGAGCTGTTTTTT
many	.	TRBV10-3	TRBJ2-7	CAISEVNLNHEQYF	TGTGCCATCAGTGAGGTGAACCTGAACCACGAGCAGTACTTC
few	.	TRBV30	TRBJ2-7	CAWSVRVSYEQYF	TGTGCCTGGAGTGTACGGGTCTCCTACGAGCAGTACTTC
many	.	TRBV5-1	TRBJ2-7	CASSLGPSEQYF	TGCGCCAGCAGCCTGGGACCCTCGGAGCAGTACTTC
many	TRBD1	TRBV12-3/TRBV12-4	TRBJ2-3	CASSSATGVILTDTQYF	TGTGCCAGCAGTTCAGCTACAGGGGTGATCCTCACAGATACGCAGTATTTT